The 9 T cell receptor beta chains below come from one sample, sequenced in a study of T cell repertoires in cytomegalovirus infection. Each CDR3 protein is one row after TCRdb ran MiXCR on the reads. The sample holds 560,000 or so distinct CDR3 sequences, about 15% seen once. Sequencing was performed on CD8+ T cells from PBMCs. These receptors originate from a human donor in good health (CMV status not recorded). Some clones in this sample may be carry-over from other donors' samples.

In its sample, this clonotype was seen many times. This chain links TRBV7-6 with TRBJ1-6; TRBD1 agrees at 7 bases. Looked up from germline, CDR1 is SGHVS and CDR2 is FNYEAQ. V lost 5 bases to trimming and J lost 6 bases; unmatched junction nucleotides: 4. The CDR3 is 14 amino acids. The CDR3 bases are TGTGCCAGCAGCACCGGACAGGTTAATTCACCCCTCCACTTT. It translates to CASSTGQVNSPLHF.

This clonotype came up many times. The V call is TRBV7-2, the J call TRBJ2-5; D gene unclear. The germline V and J ends were trimmed by 3 bases and 4 bases, with 12 bases remaining between them. CDR1 is SGHTA and CDR2 is FQGNSA in the germline V gene. This CDR3 is built from 14 residues. The CDR3 is CASSLGGPTETQYF. The CDR3 DNA follows: TGTGCCAGCAGCTTGGGTGGACCAACAGAGACCCAGTACTTC. Full variable domain (outside the CDR3, taken from reference TRBV7-2 and TRBJ2-5): GAGVSQSPSNKVTEKGKDVELRCDPISGHTALYWYRQSLGQGLEFLIYFQGNSAPDKSGLPSDRFSAERTGGSVSTLTIQRTQQEDSAVYLCASSLGGPTETQYFGPGTRLLVL.

This clonotype was seen a handful of times. The chain carries TRBV27 and TRBJ2-1, with a weak D call TRBD2 (6 bases). The CDR3 consists of 16 residues. Between the trimmed V and J ends, which lost 6 bases and 1 base, there was a span of 16 bases. Germline values: CDR1 MNHEY, CDR2 SMNVEV (reference sequence). The CDR3 sequence is CASRRGAGRSYNEQFF. As DNA, the CDR3 is TGTGCCAGCAGACGAGGTGCGGGGCGGTCCTACAATGAGCAGTTCTTC.

The table lists this clonotype with a few counts. The V call is TRBV27, the J call TRBJ1-2, with D perhaps TRBD1 (6 bases). The length of the CDR3 is 17 residues. The V gene lost 2 bases and the J gene lost 6 bases, with 22 bases spanning the gap. The germline gives CDR1 MNHEY, CDR2 SMNVEV (reference sequence). The CDR3: CASSLTNPRGQRDGYTF. CDR3 nucleotides: TGTGCCAGCAGTTTAACCAACCCCCGGGGGCAGAGGGATGGCTACACCTTC.

A few counts support this clonotype. The chain recombines TRBV10-3 with TRBJ2-5, with D unresolved. Between the trimmed V and J ends, which lost 11 bases and 5 bases, there was a span of 15 bases. There are 12 residues in the CDR3. CDR1 ENHRY and CDR2 SYGVKD come from the germline V gene. The CDR3 loop reads CASRTAEETQYF. The CDR3 DNA follows: TGTGCCTCCCGGACGGCGGAGGAGACCCAGTACTTC.

As to this clonotype: Because the CDR3 is missing its conserved closing phenylalanine or tryptophan, this is likely a read error. The DNA is left out, because the CDR3 cannot be placed on it with certainty; the CDR3 is given as TCRdb lists it. The chain employs TRBV7-9 and TRBJ2-1. Inclusive of both ends, the CDR3 amounts to 14 amino acids. CDR1 and CDR2 (germline): SEHNR, FQNEAQ (reference sequence). The CDR3 sequence: CASSLAGTYNEQLI.

This clonotype was recorded at least ten times. The chain uses TRBV12-3 or TRBV12-4 and TRBJ1-5; 7 positions agree with TRBD1. The CDR3 is made up of 15 amino acids. V lost 5 bases, J lost 0 bases, and 4 bases stayed unmatched. As DNA, the CDR3 is TGTGCCAGCAGTGCACGACAGGGTAGCAATCAGCCCCAGCATTTT. Translating gives CASSARQGSNQPQHF.

In its sample, this clonotype was seen many times. The DNA of the CDR3 is TGTGCCAGCGGCGGACTAGCGTCGGGCACCGGGGAGCTGTTTTTT. This translates into CASGGLASGTGELFF. The rearrangement links TRBV11-2 to TRBJ2-2; 9 bases agree with TRBD2. CDR3 length: 15 residues. Trimming cost V 8 bases and J 4 bases; bases outside gene matches: 8. From germline, CDR1 is SGHAT and CDR2 FQNNGV. Combining the CDR3 with reference TRBV11-2 and TRBJ2-2 gives the whole variable domain EAGVAQSPRYKIIEKRQSVAFWCNPISGHATLYWYQQILGQGPKLLIQFQNNGVVDDSQLPKDRFSAERLKGVDSTLKIQPAKLEDSAVYLCASGGLASGTGELFFGEGSRLTVL.

This clonotype was seen at least ten times. The chain joins TRBV11-2 to TRBJ1-4; the match to TRBD1 covers 10 bases. The CDR3 has 16 residues. V lost 1 base to trimming and J lost 11 bases; unmatched junction nucleotides: 10. Germline CDR1 reads SGHAT; CDR2 reads FQNNGV. The CDR3 DNA is TGTGCCAGCAGCTTAGGCTGGGACAGGGGAAGGGGTAAACTGTTTTTT. This translates into CASSLGWDRGRGKLFF.